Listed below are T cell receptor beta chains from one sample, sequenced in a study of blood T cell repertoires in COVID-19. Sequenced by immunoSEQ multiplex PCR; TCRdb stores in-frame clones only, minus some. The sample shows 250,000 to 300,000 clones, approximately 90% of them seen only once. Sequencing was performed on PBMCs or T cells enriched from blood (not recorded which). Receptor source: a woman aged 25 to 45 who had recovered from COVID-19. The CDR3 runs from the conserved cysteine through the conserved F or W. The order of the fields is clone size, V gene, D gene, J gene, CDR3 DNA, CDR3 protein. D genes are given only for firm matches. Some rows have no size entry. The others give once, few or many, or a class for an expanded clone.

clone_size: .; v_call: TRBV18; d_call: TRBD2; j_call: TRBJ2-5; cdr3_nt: TGTGCCAGCTCACCAAGTCTAGCGGGCGGCCAAGAGACCCAGTACTTC; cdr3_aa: CASSPSLAGGQETQYF
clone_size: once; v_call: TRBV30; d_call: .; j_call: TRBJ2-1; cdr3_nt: TGTGCCTGGAGTCGGCAGCGGTACAATGAGCAGTTCTTC; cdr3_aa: CAWSRQRYNEQFF
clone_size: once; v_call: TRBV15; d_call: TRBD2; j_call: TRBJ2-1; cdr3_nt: TGTGCCACCAGCAGAGATAAGTGGACTAGCGGGAGTAATGAGCAGTTCTTC; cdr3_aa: CATSRDKWTSGSNEQFF
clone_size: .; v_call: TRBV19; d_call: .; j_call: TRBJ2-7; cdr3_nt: TGTGCCAGTAGTGGGCCCGGCAGGGGCAGCTACGAGCAGTACTTC; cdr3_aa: CASSGPGRGSYEQYF
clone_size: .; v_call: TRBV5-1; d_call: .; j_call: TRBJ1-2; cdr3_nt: TGCGCCAGCAGCTTGGACGGGAACTATGGCTACACCTTC; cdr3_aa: CASSLDGNYGYTF
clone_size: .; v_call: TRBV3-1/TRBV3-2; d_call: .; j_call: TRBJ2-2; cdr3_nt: TGTGCCAGCAGCCAAGAGCCGGGCGGGGAGCTGTTTTTT; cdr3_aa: CASSQEPGGELFF
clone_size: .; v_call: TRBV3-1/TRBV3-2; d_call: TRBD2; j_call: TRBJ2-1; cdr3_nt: TGTGCCAGCAGCCCAGGACTAGCGGGGTCCGGTGAGCAGTTCTTC; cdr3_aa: CASSPGLAGSGEQFF
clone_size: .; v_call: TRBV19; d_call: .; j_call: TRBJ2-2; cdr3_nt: TGTGCCAGTAGTCTTTGGGGCAGGGCGGCCGGGGAGCTGTTTTTT; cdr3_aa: CASSLWGRAAGELFF
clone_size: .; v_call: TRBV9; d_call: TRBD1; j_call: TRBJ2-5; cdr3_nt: TGTGCCAGCAGCGGTCAAAGGGGGCATGGGGAGACCCAGTACTTC; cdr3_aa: CASSGQRGHGETQYF
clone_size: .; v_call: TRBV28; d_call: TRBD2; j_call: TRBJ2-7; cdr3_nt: TGTGCCGGGGCCCGGGGACTAGCGGCCCGCGAGCAGTACTTC; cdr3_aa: CAGARGLAAREQYF
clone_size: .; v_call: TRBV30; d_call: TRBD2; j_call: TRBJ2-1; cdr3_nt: TGTGCCTCACAACCGGGACTAGCGGGAGTAAACGACAATGAGCAGTTCTTC; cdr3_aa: CASQPGLAGVNDNEQFF
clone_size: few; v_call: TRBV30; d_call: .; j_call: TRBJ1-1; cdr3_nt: TGTGCCTGGAGTGGCAGGACAGAAGCTTTCTTT; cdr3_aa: CAWSGRTEAFF
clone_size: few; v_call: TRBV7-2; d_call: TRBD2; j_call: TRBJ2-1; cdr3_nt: TGTGCCAGCAGCTTAGGACTAGCGGGAGGGCACAATGAGCAGTTCTTC; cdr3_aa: CASSLGLAGGHNEQFF
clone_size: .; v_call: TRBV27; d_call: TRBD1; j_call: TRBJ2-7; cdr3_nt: TGTGCCAGCAGTTTCCAGGGACAGGGGCGATACGAGCAGTACTTC; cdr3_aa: CASSFQGQGRYEQYF
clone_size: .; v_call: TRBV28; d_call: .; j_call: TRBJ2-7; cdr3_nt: TGTGCCAGCAGTTTAATCTGGATGGACAGCAGAAGTTACGAGCAGTACTTC; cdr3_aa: CASSLIWMDSRSYEQYF
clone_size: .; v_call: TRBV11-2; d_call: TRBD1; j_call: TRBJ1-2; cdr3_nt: TGTGCCAGCAGCCCCGGACAGGGGGCGCATTATGTCTATGGCTACACCTTC; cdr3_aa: CASSPGQGAHYVYGYTF